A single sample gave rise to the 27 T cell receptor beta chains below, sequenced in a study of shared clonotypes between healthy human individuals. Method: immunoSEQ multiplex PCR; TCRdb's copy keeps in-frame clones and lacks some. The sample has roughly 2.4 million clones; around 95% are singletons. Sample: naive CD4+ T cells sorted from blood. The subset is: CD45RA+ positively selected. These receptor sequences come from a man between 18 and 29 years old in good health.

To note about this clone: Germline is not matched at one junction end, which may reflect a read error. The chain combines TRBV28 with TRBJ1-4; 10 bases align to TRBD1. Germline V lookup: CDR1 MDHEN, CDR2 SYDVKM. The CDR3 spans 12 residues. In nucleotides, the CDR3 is TGTGCCAGCAGGGAACCGGGACAGGGGATCGGGTTT. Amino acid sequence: CASREPGQGIGF.

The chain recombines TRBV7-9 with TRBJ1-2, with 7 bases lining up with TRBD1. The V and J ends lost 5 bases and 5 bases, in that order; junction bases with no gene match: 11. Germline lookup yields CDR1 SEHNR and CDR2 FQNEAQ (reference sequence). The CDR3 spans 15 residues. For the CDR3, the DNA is TGTGCCAGCAGCCCGGGGACAGCGTTGATATATGGCTACACCTTC. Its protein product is CASSPGTALIYGYTF.

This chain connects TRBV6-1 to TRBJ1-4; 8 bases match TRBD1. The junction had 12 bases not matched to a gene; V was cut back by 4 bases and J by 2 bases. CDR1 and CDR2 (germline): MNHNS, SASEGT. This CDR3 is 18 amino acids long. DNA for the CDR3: TGTGCCAGCAGTGCAAGGACAGGGAGTAAGGCCACTAATGAAAAACTGTTTTTT. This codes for CASSARTGSKATNEKLFF.

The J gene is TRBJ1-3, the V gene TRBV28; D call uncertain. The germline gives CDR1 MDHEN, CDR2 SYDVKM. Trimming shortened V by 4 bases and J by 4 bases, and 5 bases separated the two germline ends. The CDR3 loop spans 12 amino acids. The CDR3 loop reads CASSSLGNTIYF. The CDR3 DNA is TGTGCCAGCAGTTCCCTCGGAAACACCATATATTTT.

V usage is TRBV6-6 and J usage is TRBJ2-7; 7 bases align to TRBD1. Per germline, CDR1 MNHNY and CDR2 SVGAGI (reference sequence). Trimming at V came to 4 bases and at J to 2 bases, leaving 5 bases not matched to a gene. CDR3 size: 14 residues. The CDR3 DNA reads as TGTGCCAGCAGTTCGGGGACAGACACCTACGAGCAGTACTTC. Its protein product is CASSSGTDTYEQYF.

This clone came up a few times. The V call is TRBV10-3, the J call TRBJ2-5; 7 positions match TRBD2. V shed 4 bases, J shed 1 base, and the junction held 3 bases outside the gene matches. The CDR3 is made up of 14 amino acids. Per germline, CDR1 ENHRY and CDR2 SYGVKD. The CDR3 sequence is CAISAASGQETQYF. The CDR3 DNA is TGTGCCATCAGTGCGGCTAGCGGCCAAGAGACCCAGTACTTC.

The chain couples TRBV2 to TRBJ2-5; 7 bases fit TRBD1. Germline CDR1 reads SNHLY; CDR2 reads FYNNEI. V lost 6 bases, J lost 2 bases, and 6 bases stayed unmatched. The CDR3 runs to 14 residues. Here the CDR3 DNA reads TGTGCCAGCAGCAGGGACAGTAATCAAGAGACCCAGTACTTC. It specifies CASSRDSNQETQYF. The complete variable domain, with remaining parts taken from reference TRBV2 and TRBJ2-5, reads EPEVTQTPSHQVTQMGQEVILRCVPISNHLYFYWYRQILGQKVEFLVSFYNNEISEKSEIFDDQFSVERPDGSNFTLKIRSTKLEDSAMYFCASSRDSNQETQYFGPGTRLLVL.

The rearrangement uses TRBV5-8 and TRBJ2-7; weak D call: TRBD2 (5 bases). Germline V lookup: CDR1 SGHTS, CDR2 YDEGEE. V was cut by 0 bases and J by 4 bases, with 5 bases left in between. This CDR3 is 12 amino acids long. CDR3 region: CASSLGTYEQYF. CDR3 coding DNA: TGTGCCAGCAGCTTGGGGACTTACGAGCAGTACTTC.

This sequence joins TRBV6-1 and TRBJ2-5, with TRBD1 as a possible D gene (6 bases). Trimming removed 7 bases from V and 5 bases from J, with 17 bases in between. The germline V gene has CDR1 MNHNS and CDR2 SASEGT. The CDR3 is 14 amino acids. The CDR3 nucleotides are TGTGCCAGCACAGCGGATGGGGGCAAGGAGACCCAGTACTTC. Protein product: CASTADGGKETQYF.

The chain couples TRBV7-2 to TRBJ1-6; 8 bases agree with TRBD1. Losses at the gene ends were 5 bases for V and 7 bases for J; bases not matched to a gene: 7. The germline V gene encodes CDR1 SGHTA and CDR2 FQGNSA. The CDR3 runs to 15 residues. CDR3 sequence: CASSLTDRVNSPLHF. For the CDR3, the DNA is TGTGCCAGCAGCCTGACGGACAGGGTGAATTCACCCCTCCACTTT.

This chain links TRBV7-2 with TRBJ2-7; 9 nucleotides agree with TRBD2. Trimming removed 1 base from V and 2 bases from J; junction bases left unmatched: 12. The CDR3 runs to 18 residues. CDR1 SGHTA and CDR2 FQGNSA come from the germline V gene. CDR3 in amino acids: CASSLGFIAGVPTYEQYF. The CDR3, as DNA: TGTGCCAGCAGCTTAGGATTCATAGCGGGAGTGCCAACCTACGAGCAGTACTTC.

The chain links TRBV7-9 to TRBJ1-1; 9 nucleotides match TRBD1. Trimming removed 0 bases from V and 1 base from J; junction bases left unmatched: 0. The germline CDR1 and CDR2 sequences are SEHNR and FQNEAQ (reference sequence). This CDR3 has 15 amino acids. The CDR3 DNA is TGTGCCAGCAGCTTAGCGGGACAGGGGAACACTGAAGCTTTCTTT. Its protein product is CASSLAGQGNTEAFF.

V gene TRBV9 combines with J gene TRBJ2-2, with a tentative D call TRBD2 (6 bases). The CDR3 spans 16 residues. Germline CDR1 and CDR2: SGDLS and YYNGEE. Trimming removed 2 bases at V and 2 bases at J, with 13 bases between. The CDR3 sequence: CASSVVADANTGELFF. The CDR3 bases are TGTGCCAGCAGCGTGGTAGCGGACGCTAACACCGGGGAGCTGTTTTTT.

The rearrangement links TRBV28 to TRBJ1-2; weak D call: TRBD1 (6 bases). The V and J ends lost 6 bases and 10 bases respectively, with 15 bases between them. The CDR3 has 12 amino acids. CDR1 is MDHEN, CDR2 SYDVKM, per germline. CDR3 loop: CASSTGTQLYTF. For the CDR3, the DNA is TGTGCCAGCAGCACCGGGACACAACTCTACACCTTC.

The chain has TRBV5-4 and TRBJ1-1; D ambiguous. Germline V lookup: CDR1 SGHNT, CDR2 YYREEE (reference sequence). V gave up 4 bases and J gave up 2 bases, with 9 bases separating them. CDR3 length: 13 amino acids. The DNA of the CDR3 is TGTGCCAGCAGCCCGAGGGTAAACACTGAAGCTTTCTTT. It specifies CASSPRVNTEAFF.

Here the CDR3 DNA reads TGCGCCAGTTACACAGGGTTGGCGAACACTGAAGCTTTCTTT. It specifies CASYTGLANTEAFF. The rearrangement links TRBV5-1 to TRBJ1-1, with D maybe TRBD1 (6 bases). Trimming removed 8 bases at V and 1 base at J, with 15 bases between. The CDR3 contains 14 residues. Germline CDR1 reads SGHRS; CDR2 reads YFSETQ.

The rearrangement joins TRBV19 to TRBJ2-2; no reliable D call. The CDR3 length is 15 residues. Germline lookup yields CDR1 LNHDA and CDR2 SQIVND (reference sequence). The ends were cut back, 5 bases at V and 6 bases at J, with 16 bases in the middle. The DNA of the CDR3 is TGTGCCAGTAGTGGGAACCCGAAATACGCCGGGGAGCTGTTTTTT. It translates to CASSGNPKYAGELFF.

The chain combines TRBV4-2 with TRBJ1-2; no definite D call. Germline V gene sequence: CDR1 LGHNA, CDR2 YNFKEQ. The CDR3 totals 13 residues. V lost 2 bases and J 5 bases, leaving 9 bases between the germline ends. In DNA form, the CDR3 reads TGTGCCAGCAGCCAACCGCCATCTTATGGCTACACCTTC. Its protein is CASSQPPSYGYTF.

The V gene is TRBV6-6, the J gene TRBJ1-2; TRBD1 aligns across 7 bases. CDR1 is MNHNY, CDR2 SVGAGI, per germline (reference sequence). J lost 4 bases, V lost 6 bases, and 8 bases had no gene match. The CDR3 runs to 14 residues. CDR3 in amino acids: CASRNSGGGYGYTF. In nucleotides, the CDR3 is TGTGCCAGCAGAAACTCAGGGGGTGGCTATGGCTACACCTTC.

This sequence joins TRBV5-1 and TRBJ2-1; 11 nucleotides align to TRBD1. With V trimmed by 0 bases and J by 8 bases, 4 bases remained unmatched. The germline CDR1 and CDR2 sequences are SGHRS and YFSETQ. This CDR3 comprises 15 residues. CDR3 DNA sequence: TGCGCCAGCAGCTTGGGGACAGGGGGCTTCGATGAGCAGTTCTTC. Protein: CASSLGTGGFDEQFF. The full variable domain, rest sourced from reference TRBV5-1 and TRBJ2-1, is KAGVTQTPRYLIKTRGQQVTLSCSPISGHRSVSWYQQTPGQGLQFLFEYFSETQRNKGNFPGRFSGRQFSNSRSEMNVSTLELGDSALYLCASSLGTGGFDEQFFGPGTRLTVL.

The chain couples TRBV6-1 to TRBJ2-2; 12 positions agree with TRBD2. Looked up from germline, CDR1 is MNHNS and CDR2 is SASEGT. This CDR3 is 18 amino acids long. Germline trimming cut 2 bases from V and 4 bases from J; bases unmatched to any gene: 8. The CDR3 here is CASSEWLAGGPGTGELFF. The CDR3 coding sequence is TGTGCCAGCAGTGAATGGCTAGCGGGGGGGCCCGGCACCGGGGAGCTGTTTTTT.

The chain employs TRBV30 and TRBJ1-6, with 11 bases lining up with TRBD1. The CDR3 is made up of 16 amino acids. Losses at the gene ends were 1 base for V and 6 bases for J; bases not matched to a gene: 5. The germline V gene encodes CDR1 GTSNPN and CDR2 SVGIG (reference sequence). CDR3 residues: CAWSAPGTGGNSPLHF. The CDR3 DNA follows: TGTGCCTGGAGTGCACCCGGGACAGGGGGTAATTCACCCCTCCACTTT.

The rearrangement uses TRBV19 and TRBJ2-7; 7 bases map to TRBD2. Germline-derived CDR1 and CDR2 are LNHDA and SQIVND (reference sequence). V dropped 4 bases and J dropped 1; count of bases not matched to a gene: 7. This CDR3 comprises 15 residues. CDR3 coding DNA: TGTGCCAGTAGTACTCAGCGGGACCCTTCCTACGAGCAGTACTTC. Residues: CASSTQRDPSYEQYF.

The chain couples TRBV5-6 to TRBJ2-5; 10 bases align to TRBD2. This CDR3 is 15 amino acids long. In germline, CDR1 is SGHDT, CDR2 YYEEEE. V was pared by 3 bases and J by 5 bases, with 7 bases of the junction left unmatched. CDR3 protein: CASSWASGSWETQYF. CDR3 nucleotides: TGTGCCAGCAGCTGGGCTAGCGGGAGTTGGGAGACCCAGTACTTC.

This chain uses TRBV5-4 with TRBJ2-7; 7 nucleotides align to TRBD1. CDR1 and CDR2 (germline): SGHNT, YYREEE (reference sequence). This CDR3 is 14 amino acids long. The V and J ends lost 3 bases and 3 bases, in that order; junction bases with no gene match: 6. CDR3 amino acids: CASSYGDRDYEQYF. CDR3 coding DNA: TGTGCCAGCAGCTACGGGGACAGAGACTACGAGCAGTACTTC.

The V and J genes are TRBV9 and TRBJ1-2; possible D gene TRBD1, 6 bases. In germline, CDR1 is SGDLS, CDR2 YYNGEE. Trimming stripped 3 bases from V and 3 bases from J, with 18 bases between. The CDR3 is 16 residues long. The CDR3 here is CASSAPQGGVDYGYTF. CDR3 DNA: TGTGCCAGCAGCGCGCCACAGGGTGGTGTGGACTATGGCTACACCTTC.

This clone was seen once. CDR3 sequence: CASSPTGRRETQYF. CDR3 DNA sequence: TGTGCCAGCAGTCCCACGGGGAGGCGTGAGACCCAGTACTTC. The rearrangement joins TRBV27 to TRBJ2-5, with D possibly being TRBD2 (6 bases). The CDR3 covers 14 residues. With 5 bases removed from V and 5 bases from J, the gap between germline ends came to 15 bases. The germline V gene encodes CDR1 MNHEY and CDR2 SMNVEV (reference sequence).